These 9 T cell receptor beta chains came from one sample sequenced in a study of blood T cell repertoires in COVID-19. Using immunoSEQ multiplex PCR, the repertoire was profiled, and TCRdb retains in-frame clones only, with some absent. The data contain under 200,000 clones, approximately 80% of them singletons. Sequenced sample: PBMCs or T cells enriched from blood (not recorded which). The receptors originated from a woman aged 60-75 years who had recovered from COVID-19.

J is TRBJ2-1 and V is TRBV3-1 (or the pseudogene TRBV3-2); 13 bases map to TRBD2. Germline V CDR1 and CDR2: LGHDT, YNNKEL (reference sequence). The CDR3 totals 17 residues. The V segment lost 4 bases and the J segment 0 bases; nucleotides outside the gene matches: 3. CDR3: CASSPTSGGASYNEQFF. CDR3 in DNA: TGTGCCAGCAGCCCTACTAGCGGGGGGGCCTCCTACAATGAGCAGTTCTTC.

The genes are TRBV10-2 and TRBJ1-2, with no clear D. CDR1 WSHSY and CDR2 SAAADI come from the germline V gene. The CDR3 totals 14 residues. Deletions cut 3 bases from V and 5 bases from J, with 13 bases between. This chain's CDR3 is CASSDGARTYGYTF. The CDR3 DNA sequence: TGCGCCAGCAGTGATGGAGCGAGGACTTATGGCTACACCTTC.

The chain has TRBV7-9 and TRBJ1-2; a weak D match, TRBD1 (5 bases). The CDR3 is made up of 15 amino acids. V shed 7 bases and J shed 5 bases, with 20 bases lying between them. Germline CDR1 is SEHNR and CDR2 is FQNEAQ (reference sequence). As DNA, the CDR3 is TGTGCCAGCATCTCCGTGGGGGGGATGAGGTATGGCTACACCTTC. Amino acids: CASISVGGMRYGYTF.

CDR3 in amino acids: CASSEEGFSEAFF. CDR3 nucleotides: TGTGCCAGCAGTGAAGAGGGGTTCTCTGAAGCTTTCTTT. The chain recombines TRBV2 with TRBJ1-1, with a tentative D call TRBD1 (5 bases). The CDR3 loop spans 13 amino acids. Germline V gene data show CDR1 as SNHLY and CDR2 as FYNNEI. V dropped 1 base and J dropped 6 bases, with 9 bases sitting between them.

The rearrangement links TRBV3-1 (or the pseudogene TRBV3-2) to TRBJ1-5; no clear D gene. Trimming removed 5 bases at V and 4 bases at J, with 12 bases between. The CDR3 has 14 residues. CDR1 is LGHDT and CDR2 is YNNKEL in the germline V gene (reference sequence). The CDR3 region has the DNA TGTGCCAGCAGCATGGGCCGGGGAAATCAGCCCCAGCATTTT. It specifies CASSMGRGNQPQHF.

V is TRBV6-2 or TRBV6-3 and J is TRBJ2-7, with D possibly TRBD1 on 5 matching bases. CDR1 and CDR2 (germline): MNHEY, SVGEGT. V was pared by 0 bases and J by 0 bases, with 12 bases between. The CDR3 is made up of 16 amino acids. The CDR3 here is CASSYSGHLSSYEQYF. The CDR3 nucleotides are TGTGCCAGCAGTTACTCAGGACACTTGAGCTCCTACGAGCAGTACTTC.

This chain connects TRBV5-1 to TRBJ2-3; 7 positions agree with TRBD2. The CDR3 length is 14 residues. Germline V CDR1 and CDR2: SGHRS, YFSETQ. The ends lost 3 bases at V and 4 bases at J; junction bases unmatched: 5. The CDR3 DNA reads as TGCGCCAGCAGCTGGGCGGGAGAGTCAGATACGCAGTATTTT. Translated: CASSWAGESDTQYF. Looking up the rest from reference TRBV5-1 and TRBJ2-3 gives the full variable domain: KAGVTQTPRYLIKTRGQQVTLSCSPISGHRSVSWYQQTPGQGLQFLFEYFSETQRNKGNFPGRFSGRQFSNSRSEMNVSTLELGDSALYLCASSWAGESDTQYFGPGTRLTVL.

The chain joins TRBV4-2 to TRBJ2-5; TRBD2 aligns across 9 bases. This CDR3 comprises 17 residues. Germline trimming cut 1 base from V and 2 bases from J; bases unmatched to any gene: 8. Per the germline V gene, CDR1 is LGHNA and CDR2 is YNFKEQ. CDR3 protein: CASSQGIMTSGQETQYF. CDR3 sequence (DNA): TGTGCCAGCAGCCAAGGGATAATGACTAGCGGACAAGAGACCCAGTACTTC.

The chain couples TRBV11-2 to TRBJ2-3; 11 bases align to TRBD2. The CDR3 totals 15 residues. V was clipped by 5 bases and J by 5 bases; unmatched bases: 6. Germline-derived CDR1 and CDR2 are SGHAT and FQNNGV. The CDR3 loop reads CASSPLAGGGDTQYF. In DNA form, the CDR3 reads TGTGCCAGCAGCCCTCTAGCGGGAGGCGGAGATACGCAGTATTTT.